This TCR beta chain was profiled in a study of OX40 agonist ivuxolimab in advanced cancers. Germline V gene lookup returns CDR1 SGHVS and CDR2 FNYEAQ. There are 13 residues in the CDR3. V gave up 1 base and J gave up 2 bases, with 6 bases separating them. This clone appeared a few times. Generated by immunoSEQ multiplex PCR, the TCRdb table keeps only in-frame clones and is missing some. The top ten hold roughly a tenth of the sample, which has approximately 68,000 clones, more than 85% seen once. The sample in question was CD4+ or CD8+ T cells sorted from blood, obtained in a trial of the OX40 agonist ivuxolimab. The receptor was derived from an adult with an advanced solid tumor such as melanoma, head and neck, liver or kidney cancer. The chain is built from TRBV7-6 and TRBJ2-7, with TRBD1 as a possible D gene (5 bases). The CDR3 DNA follows: TGTGCCAGCAGCTTAGAGACAGCCTACGAGCAGTACTTC. The encoded protein is CASSLETAYEQYF.